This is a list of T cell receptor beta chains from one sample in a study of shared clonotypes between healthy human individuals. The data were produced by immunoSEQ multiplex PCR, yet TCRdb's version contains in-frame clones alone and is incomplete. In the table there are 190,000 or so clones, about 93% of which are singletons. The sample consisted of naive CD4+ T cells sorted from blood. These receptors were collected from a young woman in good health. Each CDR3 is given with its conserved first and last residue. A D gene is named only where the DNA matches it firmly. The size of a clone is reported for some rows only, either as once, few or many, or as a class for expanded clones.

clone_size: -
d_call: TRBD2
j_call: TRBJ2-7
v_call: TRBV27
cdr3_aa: CASSLSGSSYEQYF
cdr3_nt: TGTGCCAGCAGTTTAAGCGGGAGCTCCTACGAGCAGTACTTC

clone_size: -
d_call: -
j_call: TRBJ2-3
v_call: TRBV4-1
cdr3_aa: CASKADTDTQYF
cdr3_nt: TGCGCCAGCAAGGCGGACACAGATACGCAGTATTTT

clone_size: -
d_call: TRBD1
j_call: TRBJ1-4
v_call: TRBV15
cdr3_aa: CATSRDPGTGVEKLFF
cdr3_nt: TGTGCCACCAGCAGAGATCCCGGGACAGGGGTTGAAAAACTGTTTTTT

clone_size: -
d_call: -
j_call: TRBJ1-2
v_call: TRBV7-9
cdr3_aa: CASSLAGANYGYTF
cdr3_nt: TGTGCCAGCAGCTTAGCCGGAGCTAACTATGGCTACACCTTC

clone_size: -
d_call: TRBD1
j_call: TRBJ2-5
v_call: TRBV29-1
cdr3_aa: CSGRDRALETQYF
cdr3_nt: TGCAGCGGCCGGGACAGGGCCCTGGAGACCCAGTACTTC

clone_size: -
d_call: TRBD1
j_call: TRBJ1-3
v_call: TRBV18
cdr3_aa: CASSPTTGVGNTIYF
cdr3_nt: TGTGCCAGCTCACCTACCACAGGGGTTGGAAACACCATATATTTT

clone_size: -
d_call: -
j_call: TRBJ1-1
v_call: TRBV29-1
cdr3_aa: CSVEGWVGTEAFF
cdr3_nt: TGCAGCGTTGAGGGGTGGGTTGGGACTGAAGCTTTCTTT

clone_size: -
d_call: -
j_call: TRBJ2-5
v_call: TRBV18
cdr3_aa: CASSRETQYF
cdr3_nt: TGTGCCAGCTCCAGAGAGACCCAGTACTTC

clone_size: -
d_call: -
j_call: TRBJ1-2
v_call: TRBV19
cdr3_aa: CASSLGQGPYGYTF
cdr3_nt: TGTGCCAGTAGTCTAGGGCAGGGCCCCTATGGCTACACCTTC

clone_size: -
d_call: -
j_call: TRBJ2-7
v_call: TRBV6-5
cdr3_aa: CASRRQGRSYEQYF
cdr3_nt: TGTGCCAGCAGACGCCAGGGACGTTCCTACGAGCAGTACTTC

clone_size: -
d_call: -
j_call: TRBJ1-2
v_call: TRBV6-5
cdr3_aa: CASSRDGRTYTF
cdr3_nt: TGTGCCAGCAGTCGGGACGGACGAACCTACACCTTC

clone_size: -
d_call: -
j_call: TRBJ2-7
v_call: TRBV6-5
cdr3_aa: CASSYSENSYEQYF
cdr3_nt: TGTGCCAGCAGTTACTCTGAAAACTCCTACGAGCAGTACTTC

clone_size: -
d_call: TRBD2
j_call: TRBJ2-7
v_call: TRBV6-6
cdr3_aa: CASTPGGSTYEQYF
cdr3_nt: TGTGCCAGCACCCCAGGCGGGAGTACCTACGAGCAGTACTTC

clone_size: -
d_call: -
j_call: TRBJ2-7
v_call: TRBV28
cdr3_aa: CASRTDSGIGEQYF
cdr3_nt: TGTGCCAGCAGAACAGACAGTGGGATCGGCGAGCAGTACTTC

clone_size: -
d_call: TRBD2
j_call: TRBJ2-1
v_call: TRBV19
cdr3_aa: CASSGGRLVEQFF
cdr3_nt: TGTGCCAGTTCGGGCGGGAGATTGGTTGAGCAGTTCTTC

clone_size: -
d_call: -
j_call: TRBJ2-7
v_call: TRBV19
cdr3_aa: CASSILPGAYEQYF
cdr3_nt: TGTGCCAGTAGTATTTTGCCAGGCGCCTACGAGCAGTACTTC

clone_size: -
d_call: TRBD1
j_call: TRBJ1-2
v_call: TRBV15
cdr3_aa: CATSRVLTGEEYYGHYGYTF
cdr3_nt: TGTGCCACCAGCAGAGTACTTACAGGGGAGGAGTACTATGGGCACTATGGCTACACCTTC

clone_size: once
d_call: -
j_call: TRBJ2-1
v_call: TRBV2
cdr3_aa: CASRGVGASYNEQFF
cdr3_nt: TGTGCCAGCAGGGGGGTAGGAGCGTCCTACAATGAGCAGTTCTTC

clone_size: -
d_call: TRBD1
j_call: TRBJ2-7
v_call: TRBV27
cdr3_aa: CASSFRRPGQGWYEQYF
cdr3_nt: TGTGCCAGCAGTTTCCGACGACCGGGACAGGGGTGGTACGAGCAGTACTTC

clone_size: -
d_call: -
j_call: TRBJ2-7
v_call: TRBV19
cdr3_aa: CASSIDPSGEQYF
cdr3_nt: TGTGCCAGTAGTATAGATCCGAGTGGAGAGCAGTACTTC

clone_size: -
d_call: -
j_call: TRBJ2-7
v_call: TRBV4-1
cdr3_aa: CASSQEGGHWSSYEQYF
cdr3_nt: TGCGCCAGCAGCCAAGAAGGAGGACATTGGAGCTCCTACGAGCAGTACTTC

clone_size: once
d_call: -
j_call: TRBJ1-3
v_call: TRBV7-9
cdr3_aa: CAFRGHLYSGNTIYF
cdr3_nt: TGTGCCTTCCGAGGGCACCTCTACTCTGGAAACACCATATATTTT

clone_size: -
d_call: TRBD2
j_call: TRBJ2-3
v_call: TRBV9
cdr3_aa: CASSPRGSTADTQYF
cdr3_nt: TGTGCCAGCAGCCCTCGCGGGAGTACGGCAGATACGCAGTATTTT

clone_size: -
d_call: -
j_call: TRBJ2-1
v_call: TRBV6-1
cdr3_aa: CASTRDYNEQFF
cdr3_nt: TGTGCCAGCACCCGGGACTACAATGAGCAGTTCTTC

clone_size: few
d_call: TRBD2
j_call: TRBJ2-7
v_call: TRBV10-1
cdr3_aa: CASSGTGGPAYEQYF
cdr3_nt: TGCGCCAGCAGTGGGACGGGAGGGCCTGCCTACGAGCAGTACTTC

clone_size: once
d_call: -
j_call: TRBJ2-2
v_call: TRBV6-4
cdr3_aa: CASSDSRTANTGELFF
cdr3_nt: TGTGCCAGCAGTGACTCGAGGACAGCGAACACCGGGGAGCTGTTTTTT

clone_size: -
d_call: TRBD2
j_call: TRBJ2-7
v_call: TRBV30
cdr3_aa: CAWSPRTSVYEQYF
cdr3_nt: TGTGCCTGGAGTCCCCGGACTAGCGTCTACGAGCAGTACTTC

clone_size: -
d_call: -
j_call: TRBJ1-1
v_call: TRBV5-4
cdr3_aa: CASSFDPNTEAFF
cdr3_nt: TGTGCCAGCAGCTTTGACCCGAACACTGAAGCTTTCTTT

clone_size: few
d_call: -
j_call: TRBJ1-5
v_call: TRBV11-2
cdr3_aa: CASSRSGDQPQHF
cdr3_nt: TGTGCCAGCAGCCGTTCCGGGGATCAGCCCCAGCATTTT

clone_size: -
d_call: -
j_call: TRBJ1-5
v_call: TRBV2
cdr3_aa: CASNGGPNQPQHF
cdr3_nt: TGTGCCAGCAACGGGGGGCCAAATCAGCCCCAGCATTTT

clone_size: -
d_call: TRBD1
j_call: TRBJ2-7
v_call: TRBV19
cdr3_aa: CASSIPGQGVKGEQYF
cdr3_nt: TGTGCCAGTAGTATCCCCGGACAGGGGGTTAAGGGCGAGCAGTACTTC

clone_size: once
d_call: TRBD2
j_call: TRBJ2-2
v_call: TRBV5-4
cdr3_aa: CASSPKREIGGELFF
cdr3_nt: TGTGCCAGCAGCCCCAAGCGGGAGATTGGCGGGGAGCTGTTTTTT

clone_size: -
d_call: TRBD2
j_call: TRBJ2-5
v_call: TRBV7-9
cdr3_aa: CASSLNLAGQETQYF
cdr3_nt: TGTGCCAGCAGCTTAAATTTAGCGGGACAAGAGACCCAGTACTTC

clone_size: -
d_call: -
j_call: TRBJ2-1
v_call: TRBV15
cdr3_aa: CATSRVSNSYNEQFF
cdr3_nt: TGTGCCACCAGCAGAGTTAGTAATAGCTACAATGAGCAGTTCTTC

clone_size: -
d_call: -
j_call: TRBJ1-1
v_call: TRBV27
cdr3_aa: CASSLSIIVGLDTEAFF
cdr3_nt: TGTGCCAGCAGCCTCAGCATCATTGTAGGATTAGACACTGAAGCTTTCTTT

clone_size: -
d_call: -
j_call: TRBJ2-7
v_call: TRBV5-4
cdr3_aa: CASSLEVSYEQYF
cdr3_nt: TGTGCCAGCAGCTTGGAAGTATCCTACGAGCAGTACTTC

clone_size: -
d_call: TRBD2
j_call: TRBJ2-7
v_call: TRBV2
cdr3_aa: CASSSAGGSYEQYF
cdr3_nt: TGTGCCAGCAGTTCAGCGGGAGGATCCTACGAGCAGTACTTC

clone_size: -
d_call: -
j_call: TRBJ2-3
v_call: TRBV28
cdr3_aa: CASSFSSKADTQYF
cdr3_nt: TGTGCCAGCAGTTTTAGTAGCAAGGCAGATACGCAGTATTTT

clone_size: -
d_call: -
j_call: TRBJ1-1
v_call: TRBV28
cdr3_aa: CASSSRGEGAFF
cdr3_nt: TGTGCCAGCAGTTCGCGGGGTGAGGGTGCTTTCTTT

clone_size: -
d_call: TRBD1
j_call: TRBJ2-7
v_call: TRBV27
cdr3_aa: CARTSGQGARHEQYF
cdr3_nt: TGTGCCAGAACTTCGGGACAGGGGGCGCGTCACGAGCAGTACTTC

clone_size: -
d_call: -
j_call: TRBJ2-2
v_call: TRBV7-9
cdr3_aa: CASSLRSSANTGELFF
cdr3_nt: TGTGCCAGCAGCTTACGGTCCAGCGCGAACACCGGGGAGCTGTTTTTT

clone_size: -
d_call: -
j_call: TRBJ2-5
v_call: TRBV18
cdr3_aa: CASSPRQKVSQETQYF
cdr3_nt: TGTGCCAGCTCACCACGTCAGAAGGTATCTCAAGAGACCCAGTACTTC

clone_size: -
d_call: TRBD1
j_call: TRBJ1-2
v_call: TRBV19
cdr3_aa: CASSPPTGNGYTF
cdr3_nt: TGTGCCAGTAGTCCTCCGACAGGGAACGGCTACACCTTC

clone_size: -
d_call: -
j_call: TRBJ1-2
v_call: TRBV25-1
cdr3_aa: CASSESPAYGYTF
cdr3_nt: TGTGCCAGCAGTGAATCCCCCGCCTATGGCTACACCTTC

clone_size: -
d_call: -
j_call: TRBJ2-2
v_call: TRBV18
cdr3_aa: CASSPRAWGTGELFF
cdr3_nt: TGTGCCAGCTCACCGCGGGCCTGGGGCACCGGGGAGCTGTTTTTT

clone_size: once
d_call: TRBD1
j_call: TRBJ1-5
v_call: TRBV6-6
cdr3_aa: CASSHRGHNQPQHF
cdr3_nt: TGTGCCAGCAGTCACAGGGGGCACAATCAGCCCCAGCATTTT